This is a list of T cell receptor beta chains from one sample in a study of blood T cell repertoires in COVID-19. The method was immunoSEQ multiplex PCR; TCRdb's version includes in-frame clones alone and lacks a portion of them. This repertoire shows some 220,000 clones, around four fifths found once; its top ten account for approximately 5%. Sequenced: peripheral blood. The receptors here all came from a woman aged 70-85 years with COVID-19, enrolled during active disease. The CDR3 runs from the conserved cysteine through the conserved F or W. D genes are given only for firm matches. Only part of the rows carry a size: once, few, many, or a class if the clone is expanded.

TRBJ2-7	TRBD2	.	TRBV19	TGTGCCAGTAGTATAGGGACTAGCAAATTCTACGAGCAGTACTTC	CASSIGTSKFYEQYF
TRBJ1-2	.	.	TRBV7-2	TGTGCCAGCAGCCCGACACAGGGAGCCTATGGCTACACCTTC	CASSPTQGAYGYTF
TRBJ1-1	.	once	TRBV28	TGTGCCAGCAGTTTATTCGGCAGGGGTAACACTGAAGCTTTCTTT	CASSLFGRGNTEAFF
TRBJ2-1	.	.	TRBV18	TGTGCCAGCTCAAGGGACTTGAGCTCCTACAATGAGCAGTTCTTC	CASSRDLSSYNEQFF
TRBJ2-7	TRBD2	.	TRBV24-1	TGTGCCACCAGTGATGCCAGCGGGAGGGCCGAGCAGTACTTC	CATSDASGRAEQYF
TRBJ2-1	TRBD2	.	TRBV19	TGTGCCTCCGACGGGAGGCGGGCCGACTCCTACAATGAGCAGTTCTTC	CASDGRRADSYNEQFF
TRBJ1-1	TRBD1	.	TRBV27	TGTGCCAGCACACGAAATCCAGGGGGCGGGGGCCTAATGAACACTGAAGCTTTCTTT	CASTRNPGGGGLMNTEAFF
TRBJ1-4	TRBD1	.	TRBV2	TGTGCCAGCACCCCACAGGGGTTGCGGAAACTGTTTTTT	CASTPQGLRKLFF
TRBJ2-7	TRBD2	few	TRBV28	TGTGCCAGCAGTCTCGGACTAGCGGGAGGGAATCCCGCGTTTGGCTACGAGCAGTACTTC	CASSLGLAGGNPAFGYEQYF
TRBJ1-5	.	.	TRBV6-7	TGTGCCAGCAAAAGAGACAGTCGGCCCCAGCATTTT	CASKRDSRPQHF
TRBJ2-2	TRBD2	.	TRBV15	TGTGCCACCAGCGCAGGGGAGGGACTAGCGGGAAACACCGGGGAGCTGTTTTTT	CATSAGEGLAGNTGELFF
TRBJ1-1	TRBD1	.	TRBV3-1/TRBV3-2	TGTGCCAGCAGCCGTGGGGGACAGAGGAACACTGAAGCTTTCTTT	CASSRGGQRNTEAFF
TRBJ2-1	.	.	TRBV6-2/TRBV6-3	TGTGCCAGCAGTTACGACTCTGGTGTCGGCTCCTACAATGAGCAGTTCTTC	CASSYDSGVGSYNEQFF
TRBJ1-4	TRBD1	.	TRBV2	TGTGCCAGCAGTGCCCCTGGGACAGGGAGAACCGAAAAACTGTTTTTT	CASSAPGTGRTEKLFF
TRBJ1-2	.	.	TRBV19	TGTGCCAGTAGTATAATGGGGCAGTATGGCTACACCTTC	CASSIMGQYGYTF
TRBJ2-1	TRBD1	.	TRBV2	TGTGCCAGCAGTGGGGGCAGGGGGTCTTACAATGAGCAGTTCTTC	CASSGGRGSYNEQFF
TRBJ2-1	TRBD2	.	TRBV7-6	TGTGCCAGCAGCCTTCTAGCGGGGAGCTCCTACAATGAGCAGTTCTTC	CASSLLAGSSYNEQFF
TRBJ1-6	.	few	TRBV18	TGTGCCAGCTCACATGGGCAGGGAGGGGTCAATTCACCCCTCCACTTT	CASSHGQGGVNSPLHF
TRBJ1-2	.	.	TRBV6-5	TGTGCCAGCAGTTACGGGCACTATGGCTACACCTTC	CASSYGHYGYTF
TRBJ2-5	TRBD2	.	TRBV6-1	TGTGCCAGCAGTGTCGAAGCGGGAGGTCCCCAAGAGACCCAGTACTTC	CASSVEAGGPQETQYF
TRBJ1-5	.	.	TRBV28	TGTGCCAGCAGTCCCCTAAAGGGAGGCGCCGGCAATCAGCCCCAGCATTTT	CASSPLKGGAGNQPQHF
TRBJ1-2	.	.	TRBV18	TGTGCCAGCTCACCACGAGGCGAAACATATGGCTACACCTTC	CASSPRGETYGYTF
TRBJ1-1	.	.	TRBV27	TGTGCCAGCAGTGCACCAGGGCTAGGGAACACTGAAGCTTTCTTT	CASSAPGLGNTEAFF
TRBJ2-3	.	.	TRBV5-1	TGCGCCAGCAGCCAAACGGCGGTGTACGATACGCAGTATTTT	CASSQTAVYDTQYF
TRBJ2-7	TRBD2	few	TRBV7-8	TGTGCCAGCAGCTTTGGACTAGCGGGGGATTACTACGAGCAGTACTTC	CASSFGLAGDYYEQYF
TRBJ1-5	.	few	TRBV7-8	TGTGCCAGCAGCTTAATCCAGGGTAATCAGCCCCAGCATTTT	CASSLIQGNQPQHF
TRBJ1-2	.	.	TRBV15	TGTGCCACGGCCATGGGGCATGATGGCTACACCTTC	CATAMGHDGYTF
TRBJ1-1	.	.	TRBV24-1	TGTGCCACCAGTGACCCTCTAGGGGTGAGAGCTTTCTTT	CATSDPLGVRAFF
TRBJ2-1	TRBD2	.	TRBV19	TGTGCCAGTAGTATCCCAGCGGGAGGAAGTATTGGGCAGTTCTTC	CASSIPAGGSIGQFF